This is a list of T cell receptor beta chains from one sample in a study of CD8 T cells in Susac syndrome. TCRdb analysed the immunoSEQ multiplex PCR reads with MiXCR anew, one entry per CDR3 protein. The table records over 350,000 distinct CDR3 sequences, around 85% of them present only once. Sequencing was carried out using CD8+ T cells from PBMCs. Receptors originate from a human donor with multiple sclerosis. Each CDR3 is given with its conserved first and last residue. Each record gives: V gene, D gene, J gene, clone size, CDR3 protein, CDR3 DNA. A D gene is named only where the DNA matches it firmly. Clone size appears in some rows only: once, few, many, or a class for an expanded clone.

>TRBV6-1|TRBD1|TRBJ1-1|-
CASSPPGQGAEAFF
TGTGCCAGCAGTCCGCCGGGACAGGGGGCTGAAGCTTTCTTT
>TRBV7-9|-|TRBJ2-7|-
CASSFRTDFYEQYF
TGTGCCAGCAGCTTCCGGACAGACTTCTACGAGCAGTACTTC
>TRBV30|-|TRBJ2-1|-
CAWSVGGEQFF
TGTGCCTGGAGTGTGGGGGGTGAGCAGTTCTTC
>TRBV30|-|TRBJ2-2|-
CAWSKTGELFF
TGTGCCTGGAGTAAAACAGGGGAGCTGTTTTTT
>TRBV6-1|-|TRBJ1-5|-
CASSEYARGNSNQPQHF
TGTGCCAGCAGTGAATATGCGAGAGGTAATAGCAATCAGCCCCAGCATTTT
>TRBV6-6|-|TRBJ1-5|-
CASSYTQGNQPQHF
TGTGCCAGCAGTTACACACAGGGAAATCAGCCCCAGCATTTT
>TRBV28|-|TRBJ2-1|-
CASSLYSDEQFF
TGTGCCAGCAGTTTATACTCAGATGAGCAGTTCTTC
>TRBV12-3/TRBV12-4|TRBD2|TRBJ2-3|-
CASTKILAAGTDTQYF
TGTGCCAGCACCAAGATACTAGCGGCAGGGACAGATACGCAGTATTTT
>TRBV4-1|-|TRBJ2-1|-
CATSQSSYNEQFF
TGCGCCACCTCACAGAGCTCCTACAATGAGCAGTTCTTC
>TRBV3-1|TRBD1|TRBJ2-7|once
CASSRDRDRDLTYEQYF
TGTGCCAGCAGCCGAGACCGGGACAGAGACCTGACCTACGAGCAGTACTTC
>TRBV28|-|TRBJ1-1|-
CASSVRAPNTEAFF
TGTGCCAGCAGTGTACGGGCCCCGAACACTGAAGCTTTCTTT
>TRBV7-8|-|TRBJ1-2|-
CASSLRQYGYTF
TGTGCCAGCAGCTTAAGGCAGTATGGCTACACCTTC
>TRBV6-5|-|TRBJ1-6|-
CASSYSAGILLDNSPLHF
TGTGCCAGCAGTTACTCGGCCGGGATTCTACTAGATAATTCACCCCTCCACTTT
>TRBV28|TRBD1|TRBJ1-5|once
CASRSGQGVYQPQHF
TGTGCCAGCAGAAGTGGACAGGGTGTATATCAGCCCCAGCATTTT
>TRBV6-4|-|TRBJ2-3|-
CASSVKGEESTDTQYF
TGTGCCAGCAGTGTCAAGGGGGAGGAAAGCACAGATACGCAGTATTTT
>TRBV20-1|TRBD1|TRBJ1-1|once
CSATGTGFLETEAFF
TGCAGTGCAACCGGGACAGGGTTTTTGGAAACTGAAGCTTTCTTT
>TRBV20-1|TRBD2|TRBJ2-3|-
CSARAAGRVLVDTQYF
TGCAGTGCTAGAGCAGCGGGGAGGGTTCTGGTAGATACGCAGTATTTT
>TRBV12-3/TRBV12-4|TRBD2|TRBJ2-3|-
CASSFVAGGDTQYF
TGTGCCAGCAGTTTTGTAGCGGGAGGAGATACGCAGTATTTT
>TRBV27|-|TRBJ2-1|-
CASSLPGALENNEQFF
TGTGCCAGCAGCCTCCCAGGTGCGTTGGAGAACAATGAGCAGTTCTTC
>TRBV28|TRBD1|TRBJ1-1|-
CASSLPGTARFGVFF
TGTGCCAGCAGTTTGCCCGGGACAGCCCGGTTCGGAGTTTTCTTT
>TRBV5-5|TRBD2|TRBJ2-3|-
CASSIWTSGARDTQYF
TGTGCCAGCAGCATTTGGACTAGCGGGGCTAGAGATACGCAGTATTTT
>TRBV3-1|TRBD2|TRBJ2-7|-
CASSQDFPASGSSGEQYF
TGTGCCAGCAGCCAAGATTTCCCGGCTAGCGGGAGTTCTGGCGAGCAGTACTTC
>TRBV7-9|-|TRBJ2-7|-
CASSFLDRGGDEQYF
TGTGCCAGCAGCTTCTTGGATAGAGGCGGGGACGAGCAGTACTTC